The 9 T cell receptor beta chains below were found in one sample sequenced in a study of blood T cell repertoires in COVID-19. Profiled with immunoSEQ multiplex PCR; TCRdb holds only in-frame clones, not every one. This sample yields about 150,000 clones, of which about 90% are seen a single time; 0.5% to 0.6% belongs to the top ten. Sequencing input: peripheral blood. The receptors were sampled from a man aged 50-60 years with acute or convalescent COVID-19.

V and J are TRBV5-1 and TRBJ1-2, with TRBD1 matching over 8 bases. The CDR3 totals 14 residues. Germline V gene sequence: CDR1 SGHRS, CDR2 YFSETQ. With V trimmed by 4 bases and J by 6 bases, 8 bases remained unmatched. CDR3: CASSRGDRPHGYTF. CDR3 DNA sequence: TGCGCCAGCAGCCGGGGGGACAGGCCCCATGGCTACACCTTC.

V and J are TRBV30 and TRBJ2-7; TRBD1 agrees at 9 bases. Germline V gene sequence: CDR1 GTSNPN, CDR2 SVGIG (reference sequence). The junction had 14 bases not matched to a gene; V was cut back by 5 bases and J by 9 bases. The CDR3 extends over 14 amino acids. As DNA, the CDR3 is TGTGCCTGGGCCCCGCCGGGACAGGGTATGTGGCAGTACGTC. This sequence encodes CAWAPPGQGMWQYV.

This rearrangement joins TRBV28 to TRBJ1-2; D is unresolved. The germline gives CDR1 MDHEN, CDR2 SYDVKM. Trimming cost V 1 base and J 5 bases, with 5 bases left between them. This CDR3 is built from 12 residues. The CDR3 sequence: CASSLLRYGYTF. CDR3 in DNA: TGTGCCAGCAGTTTATTACGGTATGGCTACACCTTC.

The chain carries TRBV6-5 and TRBJ1-1, with 9 nucleotides matching TRBD1. Germline loops: CDR1 MNHEY, CDR2 SVGAGI. V shed 5 bases and J 4 bases; nucleotides not matched to a gene: 8. This CDR3 spans 15 amino acids. The DNA of the CDR3 is TGTGCCAGCAGTACCGGGGGACAGGGCGTCACTGAAGCTTTCTTT. Its protein product is CASSTGGQGVTEAFF.

V and J are TRBV9 and TRBJ1-3, with 9 bases aligning to TRBD1. This CDR3 is 16 amino acids long. V lost 4 bases, J lost 0 bases, and 5 bases stayed unmatched. The germline V gene encodes CDR1 SGDLS and CDR2 YYNGEE. Here the CDR3 reads CASSTRDRASGNTIYF. The CDR3, as DNA: TGTGCCAGCAGCACGAGGGACAGGGCCTCTGGAAACACCATATATTTT.

This chain uses TRBV30 with TRBJ2-7; 12 bases fit TRBD2. Germline V gene data show CDR1 as GTSNPN and CDR2 as SVGIG (reference sequence). This CDR3 is built from 13 residues. Germline trimming cut 7 bases from V and 2 bases from J; bases unmatched to any gene: 3. CDR3 residues: CASRTSGTYEQYF. DNA of the CDR3: TGTGCCTCCCGGACTAGCGGGACCTACGAGCAGTACTTC. The full variable domain, completed using reference TRBV30 and TRBJ2-7, is SQTIHQWPATLVQPVGSPLSLECTVEGTSNPNLYWYRQAAGRGLQLLFYSVGIGQISSEVPQNLSASRPQDRQFILSSKKLLLSDSGFYLCASRTSGTYEQYFGPGTRLTVT.

A single count supports this clone. This chain connects TRBV7-3 to TRBJ2-1; 8 bases map to TRBD2. This CDR3 has 16 residues. Looked up from germline, CDR1 is SGHTA and CDR2 is FQGTGA. The junction had 10 bases not matched to a gene; V was cut back by 3 bases and J by 6 bases. CDR3 coding DNA: TGTGCCAGCAGCTTTAATCGGGAGGGCCGGAGCAATGAGCAGTTCTTC. This encodes CASSFNREGRSNEQFF.

The chain links TRBV3-1 (or the pseudogene TRBV3-2) to TRBJ2-1; D not certain. The V gene's germline CDR1 is LGHDT and CDR2 YNNKEL (reference sequence). This CDR3 region has 13 residues. V was cut by 5 bases and J by 7 bases, with 12 bases left in between. The CDR3 is CASSTQNSNEQFF. DNA of the CDR3: TGTGCCAGCAGCACCCAAAACAGTAATGAGCAGTTCTTC.

V gene TRBV19 combines with J gene TRBJ2-2; 7 bases are shared with TRBD1. V shed 7 bases and J 5 bases; nucleotides not matched to a gene: 7. Germline lookup yields CDR1 LNHDA and CDR2 SQIVND (reference sequence). The CDR3 covers 14 residues. In DNA form, the CDR3 reads TGTGCCAGTACCGACAGGGCAACTACCGGGGAGCTGTTTTTT. It yields the protein CASTDRATTGELFF.